The clone carrying this T cell receptor beta chain was observed a few times. Its target is unknown. CD45RO/CCR7/CD25/CD127/CD95/CD27 separated CD4+ naive, central memory, regulatory and stem cell-like memory cells by sorting. The record originates from a study of beta chain features in type 1 diabetes. Regarding the study as a whole: More deletions and fewer insertions at VDJ junctions were found in patients with type 1 diabetes.

The ends lost 6 bases at V and 2 bases at J; junction bases unmatched: 6. This CDR3 region has 14 residues. The germline V gene has CDR1 SNHLY and CDR2 FYNNEI. TCRB transcripts that were expressed got sequenced, as all of the isolated RNA had been reverse transcribed. Produced via immunoSEQ multiplex PCR; TCRdb's table is partial and in-frame only. The data show hundreds of thousands of clones, over 9.5% seen once. Sequenced material: naive CD4+ T cells from blood. The V and J genes are TRBV2 and TRBJ2-5; 7 bases are shared with TRBD1. This TCR came from a woman under 30 in good health. The CDR3 loop is CASSQQGLQETQYF. The CDR3 DNA sequence: TGTGCCAGCAGCCAACAGGGGTTACAAGAGACCCAGTACTTC.